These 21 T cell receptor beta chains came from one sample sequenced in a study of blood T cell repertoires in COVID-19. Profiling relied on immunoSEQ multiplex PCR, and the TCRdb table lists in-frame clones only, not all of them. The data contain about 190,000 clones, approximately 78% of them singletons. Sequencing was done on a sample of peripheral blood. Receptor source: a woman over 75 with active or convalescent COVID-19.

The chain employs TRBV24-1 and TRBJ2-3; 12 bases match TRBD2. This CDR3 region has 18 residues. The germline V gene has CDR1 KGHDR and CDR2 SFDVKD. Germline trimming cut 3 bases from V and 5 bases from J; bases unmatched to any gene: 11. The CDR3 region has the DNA TGTGCCACCAGTGATCGACTAGCGGGGGTGCCATTTGGAGATACGCAGTATTTT. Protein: CATSDRLAGVPFGDTQYF.

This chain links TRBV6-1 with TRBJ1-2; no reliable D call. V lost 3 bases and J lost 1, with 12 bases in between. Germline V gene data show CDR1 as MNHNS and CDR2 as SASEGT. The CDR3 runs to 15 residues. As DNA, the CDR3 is TGTGCCAGCAGTGACCAGTACAGCATTAACTATGGCTACACCTTC. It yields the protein CASSDQYSINYGYTF.

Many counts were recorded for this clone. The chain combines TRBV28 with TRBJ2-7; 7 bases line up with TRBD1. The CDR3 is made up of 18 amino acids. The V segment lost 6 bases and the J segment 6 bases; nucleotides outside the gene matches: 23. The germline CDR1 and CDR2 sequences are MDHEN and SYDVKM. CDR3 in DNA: TGTGCCAGCAGCCCGGCCCCCTCCGACAGGGACCCTGGGTCCGAGCAGTACTTC. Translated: CASSPAPSDRDPGSEQYF.

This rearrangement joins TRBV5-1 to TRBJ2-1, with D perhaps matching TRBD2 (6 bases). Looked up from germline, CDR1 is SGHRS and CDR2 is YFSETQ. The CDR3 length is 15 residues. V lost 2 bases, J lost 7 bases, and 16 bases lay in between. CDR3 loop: CASSFGGGSFNEQFF. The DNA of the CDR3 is TGCGCCAGCAGCTTCGGTGGGGGGAGTTTTAATGAGCAGTTCTTC. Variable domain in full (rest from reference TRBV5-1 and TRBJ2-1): KAGVTQTPRYLIKTRGQQVTLSCSPISGHRSVSWYQQTPGQGLQFLFEYFSETQRNKGNFPGRFSGRQFSNSRSEMNVSTLELGDSALYLCASSFGGGSFNEQFFGPGTRLTVL.

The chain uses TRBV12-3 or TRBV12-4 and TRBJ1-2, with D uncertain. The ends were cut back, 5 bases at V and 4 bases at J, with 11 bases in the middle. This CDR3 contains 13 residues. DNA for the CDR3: TGTGCCAGCAGTATAGGAAATAGCTATGGCTACACCTTC. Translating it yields CASSIGNSYGYTF.

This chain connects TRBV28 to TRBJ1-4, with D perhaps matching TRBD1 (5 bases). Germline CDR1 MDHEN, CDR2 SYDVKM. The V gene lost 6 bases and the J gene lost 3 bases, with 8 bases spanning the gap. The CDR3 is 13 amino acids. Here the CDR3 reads CASRGGSNEKLFF. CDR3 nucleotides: TGTGCCAGCAGGGGGGGTTCTAATGAAAAACTGTTTTTT.

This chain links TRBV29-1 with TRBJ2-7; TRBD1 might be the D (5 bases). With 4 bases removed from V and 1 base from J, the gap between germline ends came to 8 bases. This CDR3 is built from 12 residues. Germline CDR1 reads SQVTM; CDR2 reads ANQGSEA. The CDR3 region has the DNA TGCAGCGTTGGCCAGGGTTCCTACGAGCAGTACTTC. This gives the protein CSVGQGSYEQYF.

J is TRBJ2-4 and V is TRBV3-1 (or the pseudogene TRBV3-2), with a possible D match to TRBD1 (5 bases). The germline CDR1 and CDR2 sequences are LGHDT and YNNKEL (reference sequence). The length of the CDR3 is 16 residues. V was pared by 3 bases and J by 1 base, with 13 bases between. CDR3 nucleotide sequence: TGTGCCAGCAGCCATGAAACAGGTTCGGCCAAAAACATTCAGTACTTC. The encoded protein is CASSHETGSAKNIQYF.

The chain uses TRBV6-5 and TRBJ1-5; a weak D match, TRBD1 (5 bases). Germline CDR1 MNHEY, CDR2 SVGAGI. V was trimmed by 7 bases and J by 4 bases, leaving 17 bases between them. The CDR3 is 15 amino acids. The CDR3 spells CASTSIRGANQPQHF. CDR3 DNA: TGTGCCAGCACCTCAATACGCGGGGCTAATCAGCCCCAGCATTTT.

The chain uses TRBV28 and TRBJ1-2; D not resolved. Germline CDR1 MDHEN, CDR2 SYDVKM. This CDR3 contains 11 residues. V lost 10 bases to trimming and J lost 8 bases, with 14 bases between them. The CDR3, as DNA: TGTGCCACCCTGGAGGGAGAAGGCTACACCTTC. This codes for CATLEGEGYTF.

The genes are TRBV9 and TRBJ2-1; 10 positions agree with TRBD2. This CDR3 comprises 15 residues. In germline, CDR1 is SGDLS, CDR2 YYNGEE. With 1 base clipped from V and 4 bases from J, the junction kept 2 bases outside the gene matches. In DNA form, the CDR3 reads TGTGCCAGCAGCGTACTAGCGGGGGAGTACAATGAGCAGTTCTTC. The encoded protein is CASSVLAGEYNEQFF.

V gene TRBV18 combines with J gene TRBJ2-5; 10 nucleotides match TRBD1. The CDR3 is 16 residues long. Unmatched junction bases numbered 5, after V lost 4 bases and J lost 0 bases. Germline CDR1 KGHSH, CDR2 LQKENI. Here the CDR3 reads CASSQTGGRYQETQYF. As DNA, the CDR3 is TGTGCCAGCTCACAGACAGGGGGCCGGTACCAAGAGACCCAGTACTTC.

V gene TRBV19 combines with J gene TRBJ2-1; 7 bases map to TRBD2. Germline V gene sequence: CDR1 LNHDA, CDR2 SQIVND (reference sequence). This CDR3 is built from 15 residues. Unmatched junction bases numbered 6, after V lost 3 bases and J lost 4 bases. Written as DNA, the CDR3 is TGTGCCAGTAGTATCGGTCAGGGAGGGTACAATGAGCAGTTCTTC. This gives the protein CASSIGQGGYNEQFF.

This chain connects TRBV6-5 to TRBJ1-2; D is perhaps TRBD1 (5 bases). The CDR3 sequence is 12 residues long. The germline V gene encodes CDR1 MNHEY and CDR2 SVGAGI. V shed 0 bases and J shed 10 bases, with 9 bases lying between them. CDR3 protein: CASSYSRQNYTF. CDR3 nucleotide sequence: TGTGCCAGCAGTTACTCGAGACAGAACTACACCTTC.

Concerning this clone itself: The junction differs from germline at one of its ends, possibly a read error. This CDR3 reads CASSLGTAGNTIYF. In nucleotides, the CDR3 is TGTGCCAGCAGCCTAGGGACAGCTGGAAACACCATATATTTT. This sequence joins TRBV13 and TRBJ1-3, with 7 bases aligning to TRBD1. The CDR3 covers 14 residues. In germline, CDR1 is PRHDT, CDR2 FYEKMQ (reference sequence).

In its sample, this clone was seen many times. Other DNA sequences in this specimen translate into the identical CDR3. The CDR3 DNA sequence: TGTGCCAGCAGTCGGGGAGGCAACTATGGCTACACCTTC. Protein product: CASSRGGNYGYTF. The rearrangement links TRBV28 to TRBJ1-2; no clear D gene. V was trimmed by 5 bases and J by 2 bases, leaving 9 bases between them. The germline CDR1 and CDR2 sequences are MDHEN and SYDVKM. This CDR3 has 13 amino acids.

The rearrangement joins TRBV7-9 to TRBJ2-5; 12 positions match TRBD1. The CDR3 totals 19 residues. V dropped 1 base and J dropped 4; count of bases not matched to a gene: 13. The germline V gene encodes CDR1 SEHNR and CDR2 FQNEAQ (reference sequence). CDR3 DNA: TGTGCCAGCAGCTTAGGGGACAGGGGGCTCCCCGAACAACGAGAGACCCAGTACTTC. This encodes CASSLGDRGLPEQRETQYF.

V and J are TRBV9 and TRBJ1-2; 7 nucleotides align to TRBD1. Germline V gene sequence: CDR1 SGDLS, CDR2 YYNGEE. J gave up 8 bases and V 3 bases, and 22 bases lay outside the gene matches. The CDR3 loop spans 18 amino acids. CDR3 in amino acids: CASSGKPNSTGTVIGYTF. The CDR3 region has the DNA TGTGCCAGCAGCGGTAAACCGAACTCGACAGGGACTGTTATAGGCTACACCTTC.

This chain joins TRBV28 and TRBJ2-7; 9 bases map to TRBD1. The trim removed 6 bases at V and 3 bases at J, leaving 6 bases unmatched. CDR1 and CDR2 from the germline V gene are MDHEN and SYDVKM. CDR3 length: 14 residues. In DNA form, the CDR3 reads TGTGCCAGCAGGGTCTGGACAGGGGACTACGAGCAGTACTTC. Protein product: CASRVWTGDYEQYF.

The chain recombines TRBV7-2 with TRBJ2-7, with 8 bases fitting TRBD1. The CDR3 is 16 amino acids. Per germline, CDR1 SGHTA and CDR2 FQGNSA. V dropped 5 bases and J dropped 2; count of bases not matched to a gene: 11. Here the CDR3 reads CASSPRGNRGAYEQYF. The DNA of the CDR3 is TGTGCCAGCAGCCCCCGCGGGAACAGGGGGGCCTACGAGCAGTACTTC.

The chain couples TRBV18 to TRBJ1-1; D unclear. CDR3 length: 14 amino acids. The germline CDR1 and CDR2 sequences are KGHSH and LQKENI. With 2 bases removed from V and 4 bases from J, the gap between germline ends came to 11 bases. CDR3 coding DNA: TGTGCCAGCTCACCAGGAGGCGTTTCCACTGAAGCTTTCTTT. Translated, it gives CASSPGGVSTEAFF.